This TCR beta chain was documented in a study of shared clonotypes between healthy human individuals. This CDR3 comprises 14 residues. Germline V lookup: CDR1 SGHTA, CDR2 FQGTGA. Germline trimming cut 5 bases from V and 6 bases from J; bases unmatched to any gene: 3. Measured with immunoSEQ multiplex PCR; TCRdb has only the in-frame clones, and not every one. The sample lists around 500,000 clones; around 79% were seen once. The sequenced sample was PBMCs. The gene calls are TRBV7-3 and TRBJ2-2; 10 bases match TRBD1. This TCR derives from a woman aged 40 to 55 in good health. Some clones in this sample may be carry-over from other donors' samples. CDR3 DNA sequence: TGTGCCAGCAGCCTAGGGACAGGGGCCGGGGAGCTGTTTTTT. This encodes CASSLGTGAGELFF. The full variable domain, rest sourced from reference TRBV7-3 and TRBJ2-2, is GAGVSQTPSNKVTEKGKYVELRCDPISGHTALYWYRQSLGQGPEFLIYFQGTGAADDSGLPNDRFFAVRPEGSVSTLKIQRTERGDSAVYLCASSLGTGAGELFFGEGSRLTVL.